A single sample is the source of the 4 T cell receptor beta chains below, sequenced in a study of blood T cell repertoires in COVID-19. Here immunoSEQ multiplex PCR was the method, and the copy in TCRdb shows in-frame clones only, minus some. The table has 50,000 to 75,000 clones, around 92% seen once. The sample consisted of peripheral blood. The source is a man aged 55 to 69 with acute or convalescent COVID-19.

This chain links TRBV2 with TRBJ2-7, with D maybe TRBD1 (6 bases). With 6 bases removed from V and 5 bases from J, the gap between germline ends came to 11 bases. The CDR3 loop spans 12 amino acids. Germline V gene lookup returns CDR1 SNHLY and CDR2 FYNNEI. CDR3 amino acids: CASRTTGHEQYF. The CDR3 bases are TGTGCCAGCAGAACGACAGGCCACGAGCAGTACTTC.

The V gene is TRBV30, the J gene TRBJ1-3, with 7 bases lining up with TRBD1. With 4 bases clipped from V and 0 bases from J, the junction kept 6 bases outside the gene matches. Germline assignment: CDR1 GTSNPN and CDR2 SVGIG (reference sequence). The CDR3 length is 15 residues. The CDR3 bases are TGTGCCTGGAACAAAGGGGGCGTCTCTGGAAACACCATATATTTT. It translates to CAWNKGGVSGNTIYF.

The chain links TRBV25-1 to TRBJ2-1, with 9 bases that match TRBD2. Per the germline V gene, CDR1 is MGHDK and CDR2 is SYGVNS. The CDR3 has 15 amino acids. V was clipped by 6 bases and J by 5 bases; unmatched bases: 8. This chain's CDR3 is CASSARAGGDNEQFF. The CDR3 DNA sequence: TGTGCCAGCAGCGCACGAGCGGGGGGTGACAATGAGCAGTTCTTC.

This clone came up once. The V gene is TRBV21-1, the J gene TRBJ2-3; TRBD2, as called in the table, went unchecked against the DNA. TRBV21-1 is an annotated pseudogene. CDR3 length equals 18 residues. The DNA of the CDR3 is TGTGCCAGCAGCACCGTGGTGGAGGGGAGAGAAGTGACAGATACGCAGTATTTT. Translating it yields CASSTVVEGREVTDTQYF.